The text below deals with one TCR beta chain. CDR1 is LNHDA and CDR2 is SQIVND in the germline V gene (reference sequence). This CDR3 contains 15 residues. Deletions cut 9 bases from V and 10 bases from J, with 22 bases between. The data derive from a study of early T cells in non-severe SARS-CoV-2 infection. Turning to the study itself: Sequenced material consisted of bulk RNA (from unsorted whole blood), and chains were unpaired.

Individual cDNA molecules carried attached unique molecular identifiers. TCRdb used MiXCR to reprocess the 5' RACE reads, holding one entry per CDR3 protein. The sample has about 56,000 distinct CDR3 sequences, around 16% seen once; the top ten hold over 3.5%. This TCR derives from an adult who was a healthcare worker with PCR-confirmed SARS-CoV-2 infection or an uninfected control (not recorded which). The V gene is TRBV19, the J gene TRBJ1-6; TRBD1 is a possible D gene (5 bases). The sequencing here drew on whole blood, taken at baseline. The CDR3 DNA follows: TGTGCCAGCCACCGCCAGGGCGCCATAGGCTCACCCCTCCACTTT. Its protein is CASHRQGAIGSPLHF.